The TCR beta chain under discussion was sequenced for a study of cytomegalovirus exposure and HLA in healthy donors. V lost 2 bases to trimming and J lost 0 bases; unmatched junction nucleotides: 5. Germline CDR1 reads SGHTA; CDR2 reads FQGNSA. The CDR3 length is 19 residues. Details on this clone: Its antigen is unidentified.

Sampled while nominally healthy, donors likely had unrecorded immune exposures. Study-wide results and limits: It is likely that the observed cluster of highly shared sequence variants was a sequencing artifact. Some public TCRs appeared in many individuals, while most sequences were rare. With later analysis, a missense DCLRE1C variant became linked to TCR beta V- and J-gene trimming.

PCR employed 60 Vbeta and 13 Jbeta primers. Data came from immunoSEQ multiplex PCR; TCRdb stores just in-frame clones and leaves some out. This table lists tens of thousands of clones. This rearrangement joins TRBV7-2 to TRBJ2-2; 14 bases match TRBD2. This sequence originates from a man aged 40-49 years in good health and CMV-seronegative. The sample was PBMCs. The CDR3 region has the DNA TGTGCCAGCAGCTTATTTGGGACTAGCGGGGGTGCGAACACCGGGGAGCTGTTTTTT. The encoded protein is CASSLFGTSGGANTGELFF.